The 8 T cell receptor beta chains below come from one sample, sequenced in a study of CD4+ T cells in melanoma. Here immunoSEQ multiplex PCR was the method, and the copy in TCRdb shows in-frame clones only, minus some. The sample lists 120,000 to 150,000 clones; 85% to 95% were seen once. The receptors derive from a human donor with melanoma.

Only a few counts were recorded for this clone. The J gene is TRBJ1-5, the V gene TRBV15; a possible D gene is TRBD1 (5 bases). With 8 bases removed from V and 0 bases from J, the gap between germline ends came to 14 bases. The CDR3 contains 15 residues. CDR1 and CDR2 from the germline V gene are LNHNV and YYDKDF (reference sequence). The CDR3 DNA reads TGTGCCACCCGGGAGCGCAGGGATAGCAATCAGCCCCAGCATTTT. Translation gives CATRERRDSNQPQHF.

The chain uses TRBV6-1 and TRBJ1-1; no definite D call. The CDR3 covers 13 residues. CDR1 MNHNS and CDR2 SASEGT come from the germline V gene. Trimming removed 8 bases at V and 0 bases at J, with 10 bases between. The CDR3 nucleotides are TGTGCCAGCGAGCGGACGGTGAACACTGAAGCTTTCTTT. Encoded protein: CASERTVNTEAFF.

Worth noting for this clone: Other nucleotide sequences in the sample specify the same CDR3. This chain uses TRBV5-1 with TRBJ1-1, with D uncertain. CDR3 length equals 13 residues. Germline-derived CDR1 and CDR2 are SGHRS and YFSETQ. The V end was cut by 4 bases, the J end by 0 bases, with 7 bases between. CDR3 DNA: TGCGCCAGCAGCCTGTCCATGAACACTGAAGCTTTCTTT. Amino acids: CASSLSMNTEAFF.

A single count supports this clone. The V gene is TRBV6-5, the J gene TRBJ1-6; D gene ambiguous. Germline CDR1 and CDR2: MNHEY and SVGAGI. V lost 3 bases to trimming and J lost 7 bases, with 16 bases between them. The CDR3 is made up of 16 amino acids. CDR3 loop: CASSYQVRSGNSPLHF. As DNA, the CDR3 is TGTGCCAGCAGTTATCAGGTTCGATCGGGAAATTCACCCCTCCACTTT.

The chain joins TRBV4-1 to TRBJ1-1; 10 nucleotides line up with TRBD1. V dropped 4 bases and J dropped 0; count of bases not matched to a gene: 8. The germline V gene has CDR1 MGHRA and CDR2 YSYEKL. The CDR3 has 17 amino acids. The CDR3 DNA reads as TGCGCCAGCAGCCCCCCGTCGGACAGGGGGATGAACACTGAAGCTTTCTTT. Its translation is CASSPPSDRGMNTEAFF.

The chain carries TRBV7-6 and TRBJ2-2, with 10 bases fitting TRBD2. After removal of 4 bases from V and 2 bases from J, the junction contained 10 bases not matched to a gene. The CDR3 consists of 18 residues. Germline values: CDR1 SGHVS, CDR2 FNYEAQ. Written as DNA, the CDR3 is TGTGCCAGCAGCTACCTAGCGGGGGCGTCGACTAACACCGGGGAGCTGTTTTTT. Protein product: CASSYLAGASTNTGELFF. Filled out from reference TRBV7-6 and TRBJ2-2, the complete variable domain reads GAGVSQSPRYKVTKRGQDVALRCDPISGHVSLYWYRQALGQGPEFLTYFNYEAQQDKSGLPNDRFSAERPEGSISTLTIQRTEQRDSAMYRCASSYLAGASTNTGELFFGEGSRLTVL.

The gene calls are TRBV6-6 and TRBJ2-3, with no clear D. Germline CDR1 is MNHNY and CDR2 is SVGAGI (reference sequence). The CDR3 has 16 residues. Trimming shortened V by 7 bases and J by 2 bases, and 19 bases separated the two germline ends. The CDR3 nucleotides read TGTGCCAGCACCATACGGTTGGAGCCCATCACAGATACGCAGTATTTT. The encoded protein is CASTIRLEPITDTQYF.

The chain combines TRBV6-4 with TRBJ2-1, with 7 bases that match TRBD2. The CDR3 sequence is 14 residues long. V lost 2 bases, J lost 6 bases, and 4 bases stayed unmatched. Germline V lookup: CDR1 MRHNA, CDR2 SNTAGT. CDR3 sequence reads: CASSDGGGFNEQFF. In DNA form, the CDR3 reads TGTGCCAGCAGTGACGGGGGGGGGTTCAATGAGCAGTTCTTC.